This entry lists 11 T cell receptor beta chains sequenced from one sample in a study of long-term antiretroviral therapy in people with HIV. The immunoSEQ assay was v3.0, run at survey level. Some clones are missing from TCRdb's copy, which holds only in-frame ones; the method was immunoSEQ multiplex PCR. The data show more than 15,000 clones, approximately 78% seen once. Sequencing used unsorted PBMCs, obtained 0.3 years after starting antiretroviral therapy. The source is a man aged 18 to 35 with HIV.

The chain combines TRBV6-4 with TRBJ2-1; TRBD2 matches 8 bases. This CDR3 spans 17 amino acids. CDR1 and CDR2 from the germline V gene are MRHNA and SNTAGT. V lost 5 bases, J lost 1 base, and 10 bases stayed unmatched. CDR3 sequence: CASSPEGSGASYNEQFF. Here the CDR3 DNA reads TGTGCCAGCAGTCCCGAGGGTAGCGGGGCTTCCTACAATGAGCAGTTCTTC.

The chain employs TRBV9 and TRBJ2-3, with D unclear. V was cut by 4 bases and J by 1 base, with 10 bases left in between. The length of the CDR3 is 14 residues. CDR1 and CDR2 (germline): SGDLS, YYNGEE. This CDR3 reads CASSPGLGTDTQYF. The CDR3 coding sequence is TGTGCCAGCAGCCCTGGGCTCGGCACAGATACGCAGTATTTT.

V gene TRBV5-1 combines with J gene TRBJ1-1; TRBD1 might be the D (6 bases). The CDR3 is made up of 13 amino acids. CDR1 and CDR2 (germline): SGHRS, YFSETQ. The V and J ends lost 2 bases and 2 bases respectively, with 7 bases between them. Written as DNA, the CDR3 is TGCGCCAGCAGCTTAGGGGGAAACACTGAAGCTTTCTTT. Protein: CASSLGGNTEAFF.

This clone was counted only a few times. The chain links TRBV7-9 to TRBJ1-1, with D hard to call. The CDR3 is 14 amino acids. V lost 1 base, J lost 2 bases, and 8 bases lay in between. Germline assignment: CDR1 SEHNR and CDR2 FQNEAQ (reference sequence). The CDR3 bases are TGTGCCAGCAGCTTAGTGACACGCAACACTGAAGCTTTCTTT. As protein: CASSLVTRNTEAFF.

CDR3 in amino acids: CASSLDGAGAVNEQFF. The CDR3 DNA follows: TGTGCCAGCAGCTTAGACGGGGCGGGGGCGGTTAATGAGCAGTTCTTC. This sequence joins TRBV11-2 and TRBJ2-1, with D possibly TRBD2 on 7 matching bases. V gave up 0 bases and J gave up 7 bases, with 16 bases separating them. The length of the CDR3 is 16 residues. CDR1 SGHAT and CDR2 FQNNGV come from the germline V gene.

J is TRBJ2-7 and V is TRBV10-2; D call uncertain. Looked up from germline, CDR1 is WSHSY and CDR2 is SAAADI. Trimming removed 1 base at V and 1 base at J, with 8 bases between. The CDR3 has 14 residues. The CDR3 sequence is CASSEFADSYEQYF. DNA of the CDR3: TGCGCCAGCAGTGAGTTTGCGGATTCCTACGAGCAGTACTTC.

This clone appeared once. The chain carries TRBV23-1 and TRBJ2-7; no clear D. TRBV23-1 is an ORF, and what it does is uncertain. V shed 3 bases and J shed 2 bases, with 11 bases lying between them. The CDR3 runs to 14 residues. The CDR3 bases are TGCGCCAGCAGTCATAAGGTTCCGGCCTACGAGCAGTACTTC. Its protein product is CASSHKVPAYEQYF.

The chain joins TRBV19 to TRBJ2-3; TRBD1 matches 7 bases. The CDR3 extends over 16 amino acids. The junction had 9 bases not matched to a gene; V was cut back by 6 bases and J by 0 bases. Germline CDR1 LNHDA, CDR2 SQIVND (reference sequence). The CDR3 protein is CASSLMTGSSTDTQYF. The CDR3 nucleotides read TGTGCCAGTAGCCTAATGACAGGGTCTAGCACAGATACGCAGTATTTT.

The V and J genes are TRBV5-4 and TRBJ1-4, with D uncertain. The CDR3 runs to 13 residues. Looked up from germline, CDR1 is SGHNT and CDR2 is YYREEE (reference sequence). Trimming pared 5 bases from V and 3 bases from J, leaving 8 bases between. CDR3 in amino acids: CASSSQPNEKLFF. CDR3 in DNA: TGTGCCAGCAGTTCTCAGCCTAATGAAAAACTGTTTTTT.

The chain has TRBV6-6 and TRBJ1-3; TRBD1 matches at 8 bases. Germline V gives CDR1 MNHNY, CDR2 SVGAGI (reference sequence). The CDR3 is made up of 14 amino acids. Trimming at V came to 0 bases and at J to 8 bases, leaving 3 bases not matched to a gene. The CDR3 coding sequence is TGTGCCAGCAGTTACTCGGACAGGGCGGACACCATATATTTT. It encodes CASSYSDRADTIYF.

The gene calls are TRBV9 and TRBJ2-5; 9 bases match TRBD2. V dropped 0 bases and J dropped 0; count of bases not matched to a gene: 9. The CDR3 covers 18 residues. Germline values: CDR1 SGDLS, CDR2 YYNGEE. In nucleotides, the CDR3 is TGTGCCAGCAGCGTAGGGCTAGCGGGGACCAGAAACCAAGAGACCCAGTACTTC. Translated, it gives CASSVGLAGTRNQETQYF.